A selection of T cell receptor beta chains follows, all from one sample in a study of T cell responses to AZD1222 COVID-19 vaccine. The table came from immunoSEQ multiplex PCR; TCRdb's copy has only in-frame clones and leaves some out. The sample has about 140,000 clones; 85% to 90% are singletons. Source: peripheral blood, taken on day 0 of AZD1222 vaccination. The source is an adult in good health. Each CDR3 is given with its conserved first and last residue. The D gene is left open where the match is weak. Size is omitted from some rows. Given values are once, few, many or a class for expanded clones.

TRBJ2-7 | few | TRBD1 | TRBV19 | TGTGCCAGTAGTGACCGGGACAGGGGACTCTACGAGCAGTACTTC | CASSDRDRGLYEQYF
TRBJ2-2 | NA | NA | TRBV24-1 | TGTGCCACCCAAGGGTACACCGGGGAGCTGTTTTTT | CATQGYTGELFF
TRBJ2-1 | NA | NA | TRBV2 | TGTGCCAGCAGTGAGGAGGATGAGCAGTTCTTC | CASSEEDEQFF
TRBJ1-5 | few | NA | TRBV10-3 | TGTGCCATCAGTGAGTCTGGCGCCCCCGGTCAGCCCCAGCATTTT | CAISESGAPGQPQHF
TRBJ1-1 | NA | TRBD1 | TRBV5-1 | TGCGCCAGCAGCTCGCAGGGGGCAGGGACTGAAGCTTTCTTT | CASSSQGAGTEAFF
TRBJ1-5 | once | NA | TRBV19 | TGTGCCAGTAACGGCAGGGCAGGGGGCAATCAGCCCCAGCATTTT | CASNGRAGGNQPQHF
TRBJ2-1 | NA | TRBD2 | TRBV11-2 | TGTGCCAGCAGCTTAGGTAGCGGGAGGCAGAATGAGCAGTTCTTC | CASSLGSGRQNEQFF
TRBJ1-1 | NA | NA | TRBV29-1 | TGCAGCGTTGAACGGGGGGGAAAGACTGAAGCTTTCTTT | CSVERGGKTEAFF
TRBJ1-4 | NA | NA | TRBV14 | TGTGCCAGCAGCCAAGACGGACACCGGGCGTTTTTT | CASSQDGHRAFF
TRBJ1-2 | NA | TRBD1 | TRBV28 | TGTGCCAGCGGGAAAGGGGGCGCGGGCTATGGCTACACCTTC | CASGKGGAGYGYTF
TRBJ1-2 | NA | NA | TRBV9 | TGTGCCAACAACAGATTGTCAGGGAGAGGAGGCTACACCTTC | CANNRLSGRGGYTF
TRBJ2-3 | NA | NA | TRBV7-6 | TGTGCCAGCAGCACCAGGGGACCAGATACGCAGTATTTT | CASSTRGPDTQYF
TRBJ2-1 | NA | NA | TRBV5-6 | TGTGCCAGCAGCTTACCCGGCTATGAGCAGTTCTTC | CASSLPGYEQFF
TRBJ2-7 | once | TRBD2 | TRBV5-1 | TGCGCCAGCAGCTTGGGTAGCGGGGACTACGAGCAGTACTTC | CASSLGSGDYEQYF
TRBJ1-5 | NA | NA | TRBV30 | TGTGCCTGGAGTGTACGGGGGCCCCAGCATTTT | CAWSVRGPQHF
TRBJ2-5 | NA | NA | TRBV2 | TGTGCCAGCACCGACTTCACGTACCAAGAGACCCAGTACTTC | CASTDFTYQETQYF
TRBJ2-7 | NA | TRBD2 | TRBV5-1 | TGCGCCAGCACCTATTCCGGGACTAGCGGTTCCTACGAGCAGTACTTC | CASTYSGTSGSYEQYF
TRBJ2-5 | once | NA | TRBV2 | TGTGCCAGCAGTGAAATCGAGACCCAGTACTTC | CASSEIETQYF
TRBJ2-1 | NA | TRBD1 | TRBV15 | TGTGCCACCAGCAGAGATTGGGACAGGCAGAACAATGAGCAGTTCTTC | CATSRDWDRQNNEQFF
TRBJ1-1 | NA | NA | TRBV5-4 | TGTGCCAGCAGCCCGAATCCGGGACAAGACACTGAAGCTTTCTTT | CASSPNPGQDTEAFF
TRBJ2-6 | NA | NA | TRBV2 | TGTGCCAGCAAAAAGAGGGTATCTGGGGCCAACGTCCTGACTTTC | CASKKRVSGANVLTF
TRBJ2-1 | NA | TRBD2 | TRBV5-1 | TGCGCCAGCAGCCCTGATCCTACACTAGCGGTCGAGCAGTTCTTC | CASSPDPTLAVEQFF
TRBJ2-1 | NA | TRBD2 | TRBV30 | TGTGCCTGGAGTGCACTTAGCGGGAGGGATGATGAGCAGTTCTTC | CAWSALSGRDDEQFF
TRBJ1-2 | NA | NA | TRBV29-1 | TGCAGCGACGACGGGGGGAGGAACTATGGCTACACCTTC | CSDDGGRNYGYTF
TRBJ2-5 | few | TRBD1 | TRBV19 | TGTGCCAGTAGTCGTCCCGGGACAGGACAAGAGACCCAGTACTTC | CASSRPGTGQETQYF
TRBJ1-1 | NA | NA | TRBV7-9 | TGTGCCAGCAGGCCCCGACAGGCCAACTCGGGGGGGACTGAAGCTTTCTTT | CASRPRQANSGGTEAFF
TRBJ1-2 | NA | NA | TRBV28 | TGTGCCAGCAGTTTCTTCTTCGAGGGTCCGGGTGGCTACACCTTC | CASSFFFEGPGGYTF
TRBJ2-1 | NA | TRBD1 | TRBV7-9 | TGTGCCAGCAGCAACCGACAGGGGAGCTCCTACAATGAGCAGTTCTTC | CASSNRQGSSYNEQFF
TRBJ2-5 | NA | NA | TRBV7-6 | TGTGCCAGCAGCTTAGTTTGGCAGGGTGAGACCCAGTACTTC | CASSLVWQGETQYF